Sequencing of this T cell receptor (beta chain) was carried out in a study of T cells in Graves' hyperthyroidism and ophthalmopathy. Study-level findings and limits: Expanded thyroid clonotypes (above 0.001) were mostly also found in blood.

This clonotype appeared many times. What it binds is not known. The study left out patients who had uncontrolled infection, other autoimmune disease, pregnancy or lactation. PBMCs were collected from an approximately 9.4 ml volume of fresh peripheral blood. TCR beta CDR3 region amplification was performed from RNA transcripts. Researchers ran a first-round RT-PCR on the TCR CDR3 using the HTBI primer set. TCRdb passed the multiplex PCR reads through MiXCR, listing each CDR3 protein once. The sample records 300,000 to 500,000 distinct CDR3 sequences, more than 12% being singletons. The germline V gene encodes CDR1 SEHNR and CDR2 FQNEAQ (reference sequence). The CDR3 runs 13 residues. V lost 8 bases to trimming and J lost 2 bases; unmatched junction nucleotides: 5.

The material sequenced was blood. The origin of this receptor is a man aged 45 to 65 with Graves' ophthalmopathy. The gene calls are TRBV7-9 and TRBJ2-7; TRBD2 agrees at 8 bases. This chain's CDR3 is CASGTAGAYEQYF. As DNA, the CDR3 is TGTGCCAGCGGCACAGCGGGAGCCTACGAGCAGTACTTC. Complete variable domain (other parts from reference TRBV7-9 and TRBJ2-7): DTGVSQNPRHKITKRGQNVTFRCDPISEHNRLYWYRQTLGQGPEFLTYFQNEAQLEKSRLLSDRFSAERPKGSFSTLEIQRTEQGDSAMYLCASGTAGAYEQYFGPGTRLTVT.